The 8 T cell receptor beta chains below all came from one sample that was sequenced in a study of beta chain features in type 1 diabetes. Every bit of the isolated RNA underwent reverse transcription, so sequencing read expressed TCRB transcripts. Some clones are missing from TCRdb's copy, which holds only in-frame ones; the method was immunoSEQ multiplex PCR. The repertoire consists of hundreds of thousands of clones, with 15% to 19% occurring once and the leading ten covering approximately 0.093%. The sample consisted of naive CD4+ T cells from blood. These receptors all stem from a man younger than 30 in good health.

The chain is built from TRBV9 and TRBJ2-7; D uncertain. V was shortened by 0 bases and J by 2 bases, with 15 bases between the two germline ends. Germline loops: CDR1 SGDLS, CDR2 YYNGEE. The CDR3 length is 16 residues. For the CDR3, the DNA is TGTGCCAGCAGCGTAGGGGTACTACCGGCCACCTACGAGCAGTACTTC. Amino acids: CASSVGVLPATYEQYF.

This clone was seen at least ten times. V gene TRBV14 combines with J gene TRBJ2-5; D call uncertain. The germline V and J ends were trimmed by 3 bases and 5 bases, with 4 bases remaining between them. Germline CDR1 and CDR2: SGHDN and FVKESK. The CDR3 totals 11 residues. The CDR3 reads CASSQRETQYF. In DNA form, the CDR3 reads TGTGCCAGCAGCCAGAGGGAGACCCAGTACTTC.

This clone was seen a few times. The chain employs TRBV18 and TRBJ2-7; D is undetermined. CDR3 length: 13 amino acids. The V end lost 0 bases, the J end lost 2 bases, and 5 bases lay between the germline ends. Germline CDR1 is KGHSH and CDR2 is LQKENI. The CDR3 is CASSPPNPYEQYF. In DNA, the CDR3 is TGTGCCAGCTCACCACCGAACCCCTACGAGCAGTACTTC.

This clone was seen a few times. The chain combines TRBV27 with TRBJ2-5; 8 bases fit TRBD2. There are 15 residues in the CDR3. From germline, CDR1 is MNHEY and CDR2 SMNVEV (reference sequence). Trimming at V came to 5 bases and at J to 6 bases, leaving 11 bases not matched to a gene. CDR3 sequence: CASSVKVAGTKTQYF. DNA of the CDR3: TGTGCCAGCAGTGTAAAAGTAGCGGGAACGAAGACCCAGTACTTC.

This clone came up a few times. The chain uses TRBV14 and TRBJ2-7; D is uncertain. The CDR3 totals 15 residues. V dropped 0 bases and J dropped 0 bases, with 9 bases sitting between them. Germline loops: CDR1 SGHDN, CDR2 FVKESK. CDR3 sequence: CASSQEFGPSYEQYF. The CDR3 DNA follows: TGTGCCAGCAGCCAAGAATTCGGACCCTCCTACGAGCAGTACTTC. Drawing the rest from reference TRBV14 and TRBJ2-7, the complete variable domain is EAGVTQFPSHSVIEKGQTVTLRCDPISGHDNLYWYRRVMGKEIKFLLHFVKESKQDESGMPNNRFLAERTGGTYSTLKVQPAELEDSGVYFCASSQEFGPSYEQYFGPGTRLTVT.

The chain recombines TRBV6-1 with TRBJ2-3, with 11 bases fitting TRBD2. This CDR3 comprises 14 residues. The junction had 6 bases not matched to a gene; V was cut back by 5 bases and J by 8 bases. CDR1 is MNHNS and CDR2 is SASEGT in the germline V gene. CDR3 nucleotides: TGTGCCAGCAGTTTGCCTAGCGGGAGGAGTACGCAGTATTTT. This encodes CASSLPSGRSTQYF.

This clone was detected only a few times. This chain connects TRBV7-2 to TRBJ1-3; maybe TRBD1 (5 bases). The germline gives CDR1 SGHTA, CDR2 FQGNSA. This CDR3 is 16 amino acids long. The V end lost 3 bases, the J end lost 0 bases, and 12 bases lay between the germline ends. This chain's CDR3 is CASSLSGTVSGNTIYF. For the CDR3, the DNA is TGTGCCAGCAGCTTGTCGGGGACCGTCTCTGGAAACACCATATATTTT.

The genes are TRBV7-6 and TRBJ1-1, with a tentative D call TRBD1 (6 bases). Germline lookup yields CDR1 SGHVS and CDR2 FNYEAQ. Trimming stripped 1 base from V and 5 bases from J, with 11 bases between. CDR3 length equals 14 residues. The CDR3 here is CASSLEGGRTEAFF. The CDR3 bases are TGTGCCAGCAGCTTAGAGGGGGGGCGAACTGAAGCTTTCTTT.